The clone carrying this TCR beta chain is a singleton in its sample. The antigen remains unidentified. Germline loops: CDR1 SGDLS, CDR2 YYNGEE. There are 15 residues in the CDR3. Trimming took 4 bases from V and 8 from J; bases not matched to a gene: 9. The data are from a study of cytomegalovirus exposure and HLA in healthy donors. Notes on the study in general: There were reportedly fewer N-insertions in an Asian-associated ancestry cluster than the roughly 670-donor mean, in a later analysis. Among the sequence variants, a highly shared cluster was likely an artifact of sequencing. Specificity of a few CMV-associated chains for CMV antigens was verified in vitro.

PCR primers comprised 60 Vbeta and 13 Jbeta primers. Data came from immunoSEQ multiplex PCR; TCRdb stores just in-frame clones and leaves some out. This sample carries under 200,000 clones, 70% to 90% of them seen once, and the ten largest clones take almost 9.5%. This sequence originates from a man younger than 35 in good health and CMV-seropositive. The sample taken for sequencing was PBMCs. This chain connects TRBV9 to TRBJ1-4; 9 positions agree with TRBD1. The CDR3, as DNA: TGTGCCAGCAGCTCCTCCGGGACAGGGAAAGAAAAACTGTTTTTT. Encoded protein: CASSSSGTGKEKLFF.